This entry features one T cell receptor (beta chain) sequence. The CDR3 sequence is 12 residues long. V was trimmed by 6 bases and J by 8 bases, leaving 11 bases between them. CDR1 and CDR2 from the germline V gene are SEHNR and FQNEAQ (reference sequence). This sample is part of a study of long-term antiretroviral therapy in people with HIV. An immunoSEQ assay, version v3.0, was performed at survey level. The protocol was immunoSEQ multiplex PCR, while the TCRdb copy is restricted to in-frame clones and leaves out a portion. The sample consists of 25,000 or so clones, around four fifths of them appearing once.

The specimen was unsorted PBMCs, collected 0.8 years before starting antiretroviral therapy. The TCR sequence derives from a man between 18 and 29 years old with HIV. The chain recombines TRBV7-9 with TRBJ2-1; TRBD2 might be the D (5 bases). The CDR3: CASRILVDEQFF. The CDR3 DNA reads TGTGCCAGCAGGATACTAGTTGATGAGCAGTTCTTC. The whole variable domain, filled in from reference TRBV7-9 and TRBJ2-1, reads DTGVSQNPRHKITKRGQNVTFRCDPISEHNRLYWYRQTLGQGPEFLTYFQNEAQLEKSRLLSDRFSAERPKGSFSTLEIQRTEQGDSAMYLCASRILVDEQFFGPGTRLTVL.